The 30 T cell receptor beta chains below were found in one sample sequenced in a study of T cell responses to AZD1222 COVID-19 vaccine. Method: immunoSEQ multiplex PCR; TCRdb's copy keeps in-frame clones and lacks some. The sample yields about 53,000 clones, roughly 83% seen once. The sample consisted of peripheral blood, taken on day 0 of AZD1222 vaccination. Source of these receptors: an adult in good health.

This chain connects TRBV15 to TRBJ2-7, with 8 bases lining up with TRBD2. The CDR3 totals 15 residues. CDR1 LNHNV and CDR2 YYDKDF come from the germline V gene (reference sequence). V gave up 0 bases and J gave up 2 bases; unmatched junction bases: 3. The CDR3 sequence: CATSRELAEAYEQYF. CDR3 DNA sequence: TGTGCCACCAGCAGAGAACTAGCGGAGGCCTACGAGCAGTACTTC.

The chain joins TRBV9 to TRBJ2-7, with a weak D call TRBD1 (6 bases). Germline V CDR1 and CDR2: SGDLS, YYNGEE. The V end was cut by 2 bases, the J end by 3 bases, with 9 bases between. CDR3 length: 13 residues. CDR3 nucleotides: TGTGCCAGCAGCGTGGACAGCGGCTACGAGCAGTACTTC. Translated: CASSVDSGYEQYF. Using reference TRBV9 and TRBJ2-7 for the parts outside the CDR3, the full variable domain is DSGVTQTPKHLITATGQRVTLRCSPRSGDLSVYWYQQSLDQGLQFLIQYYNGEERAKGNILERFSAQQFPDLHSELNLSSLELGDSALYFCASSVDSGYEQYFGPGTRLTVT.

The chain links TRBV5-1 to TRBJ1-3, with TRBD1 matching over 10 bases. Trimming cost V 4 bases and J 3 bases; bases outside gene matches: 7. The germline V gene encodes CDR1 SGHRS and CDR2 YFSETQ. The CDR3 has 16 residues. DNA of the CDR3: TGCGCCAGCAGCCGGACCGGGACAGGGGTTGGAAACACCATATATTTT. It encodes CASSRTGTGVGNTIYF. Together with reference TRBV5-1 and TRBJ1-3, the CDR3 gives the full variable domain: KAGVTQTPRYLIKTRGQQVTLSCSPISGHRSVSWYQQTPGQGLQFLFEYFSETQRNKGNFPGRFSGRQFSNSRSEMNVSTLELGDSALYLCASSRTGTGVGNTIYFGEGSWLTVV.

This rearrangement joins TRBV3-1 (or the pseudogene TRBV3-2) to TRBJ2-1; TRBD2 aligns across 13 bases. The J segment lost 6 bases and the V segment lost 1 base, leaving 6 bases of the junction unmatched. The CDR3 totals 17 residues. CDR1 LGHDT and CDR2 YNNKEL come from the germline V gene (reference sequence). The CDR3 spells CASSQGLAGGSVNEQFF. CDR3 nucleotides: TGTGCCAGCAGCCAAGGACTAGCGGGAGGATCGGTCAATGAGCAGTTCTTC.

This sequence joins TRBV15 and TRBJ2-1, with 9 bases fitting TRBD2. The CDR3 length is 16 residues. The junction had 9 bases not matched to a gene; V was cut back by 0 bases and J by 9 bases. The germline gives CDR1 LNHNV, CDR2 YYDKDF (reference sequence). The CDR3 reads CATSRDKAGGLGEQFF. CDR3 nucleotide sequence: TGTGCCACCAGCAGAGATAAAGCGGGAGGATTGGGTGAGCAGTTCTTC.

This clone was detected only once. The V and J genes are TRBV5-1 and TRBJ2-3, with D tentatively TRBD2 (5 bases). Germline V gene sequence: CDR1 SGHRS, CDR2 YFSETQ. The V and J ends lost 2 bases and 2 bases respectively, with 12 bases between them. The CDR3 totals 15 residues. The CDR3 DNA follows: TGCGCCAGCAGCTTAGGGAGTAGGGCCACAGATACGCAGTATTTT. Its translation is CASSLGSRATDTQYF.

This clone was counted a single time. The rearrangement links TRBV18 to TRBJ2-3, with D perhaps TRBD2 (5 bases). Germline V gene data show CDR1 as KGHSH and CDR2 as LQKENI. This CDR3 has 15 amino acids. V was clipped by 3 bases and J by 5 bases, with 15 bases between them. The CDR3 reads CASSPEKLVGDTQYF. The CDR3, as DNA: TGTGCCAGCTCACCCGAAAAACTAGTGGGAGATACGCAGTATTTT.

This clone was seen once. The rearrangement joins TRBV5-4 to TRBJ2-7; TRBD1 or TRBD2 may be the D gene (5 bases each). The CDR3 consists of 13 residues. CDR1 and CDR2 from the germline V gene are SGHNT and YYREEE (reference sequence). The ends were cut back, 0 bases at V and 7 bases at J, with 11 bases in the middle. CDR3 sequence reads: CASSLGLAGEQYF. CDR3 nucleotides: TGTGCCAGCAGCTTGGGGCTAGCAGGGGAGCAGTACTTC.

The chain's CDR3 is CASSYLPPGEGYEQYF. As DNA, the CDR3 is TGTGCCAGCAGTTACCTCCCTCCGGGAGAGGGGTACGAGCAGTACTTC. The chain joins TRBV6-5 to TRBJ2-7; tentatively, D is TRBD2 (6 bases). Trimming cost V 2 bases and J 4 bases, with 18 bases left between them. The germline CDR1 and CDR2 sequences are MNHEY and SVGAGI. This CDR3 is 16 amino acids long.

This clone turned up a few times. This chain links TRBV4-1 with TRBJ1-5; a weak D match, TRBD1 (5 bases). The CDR3 runs to 14 residues. Per germline, CDR1 MGHRA and CDR2 YSYEKL. V lost 0 bases, J lost 5 bases, and 8 bases lay in between. CDR3 sequence (DNA): TGCGCCAGCAGCCAAGAGACAGCCTATCAGCCCCAGCATTTT. Its protein product is CASSQETAYQPQHF.

The chain uses TRBV25-1 and TRBJ1-2; TRBD1 is a possible D gene (6 bases). From germline, CDR1 is MGHDK and CDR2 SYGVNS. V gave up 7 bases and J gave up 2 bases, with 11 bases separating them. The CDR3 runs to 13 residues. The chain's CDR3 is CASTHRENYGYTF. In DNA form, the CDR3 reads TGTGCCAGCACTCACAGGGAAAACTATGGCTACACCTTC.

The V call is TRBV6-2 or TRBV6-3, the J call TRBJ1-3; D possibly corresponds to TRBD1 (6 bases). CDR1 MNHEY and CDR2 SVGEGT come from the germline V gene. V lost 0 bases and J 2 bases, leaving 23 bases between the germline ends. The CDR3 is 20 amino acids. This chain's CDR3 is CASSYSQGQTGLYTGNTIYF. Here the CDR3 DNA reads TGTGCCAGCAGTTACTCCCAAGGACAGACTGGACTATACACTGGAAACACCATATATTTT.

The chain joins TRBV5-1 to TRBJ1-1, with D maybe TRBD1 (5 bases). Germline assignment: CDR1 SGHRS and CDR2 YFSETQ. V was shortened by 3 bases and J by 5 bases, with 17 bases between the two germline ends. The CDR3 totals 15 residues. The CDR3 loop is CASSSEGAGGTEAFF. The CDR3 DNA is TGCGCCAGCAGCTCTGAAGGGGCTGGGGGGACTGAAGCTTTCTTT.

This rearrangement joins TRBV19 to TRBJ1-5; D ambiguous. V dropped 1 base and J dropped 7 bases, with 5 bases sitting between them. The germline gives CDR1 LNHDA, CDR2 SQIVND (reference sequence). CDR3 length: 12 residues. CDR3 region: CASSIARQPQHF. The CDR3 DNA follows: TGTGCCAGTAGTATAGCAAGGCAGCCCCAGCATTTT.

This clone was observed a handful of times. J is TRBJ1-3 and V is TRBV12-3 or TRBV12-4; the D is unclear. The CDR3 consists of 13 residues. Trimming removed 6 bases at V and 0 bases at J, with 6 bases between. The CDR3 nucleotides are TGTGCCAGCAGACAGAACTCTGGAAACACCATATATTTT. This translates into CASRQNSGNTIYF.

The gene calls are TRBV2 and TRBJ1-6; 7 bases fit TRBD1. This CDR3 region has 15 residues. Germline V gives CDR1 SNHLY, CDR2 FYNNEI. V lost 8 bases, J lost 15 bases, and 19 bases stayed unmatched. The CDR3 reads CASYLTGTAVFYLHF. The CDR3 DNA reads TGTGCCAGCTACTTAACCGGGACAGCCGTATTCTACCTCCACTTT.

The CDR3 DNA reads TGTGCCAGCAGTCCACAACAGGGTTCTGGAAACACCATATATTTT. This gives the protein CASSPQQGSGNTIYF. The J gene is TRBJ1-3, the V gene TRBV28; D is possibly TRBD1 (6 bases). Per the germline V gene, CDR1 is MDHEN and CDR2 is SYDVKM. The CDR3 is 15 amino acids. V gave up 5 bases and J gave up 1 base, with 12 bases separating them. Full variable domain (rest looked up from reference TRBV28 and TRBJ1-3): DVKVTQSSRYLVKRTGEKVFLECVQDMDHENMFWYRQDPGLGLRLIYFSYDVKMKEKGDIPEGYSVSREKKERFSLILESASTNQTSMYLCASSPQQGSGNTIYFGEGSWLTVV.

The chain uses TRBV19 and TRBJ1-1; D is uncertain. From germline, CDR1 is LNHDA and CDR2 SQIVND (reference sequence). V was shortened by 4 bases and J by 3 bases, with 12 bases between the two germline ends. The CDR3 has 14 residues. CDR3 sequence: CASSTYRRDTEAFF. The CDR3 DNA reads TGTGCCAGTAGTACGTATCGGAGGGACACTGAAGCTTTCTTT.

V is TRBV29-1 and J is TRBJ1-2; 7 nucleotides agree with TRBD1. V lost 4 bases to trimming and J lost 7 bases; unmatched junction nucleotides: 9. The length of the CDR3 is 13 residues. Germline V gives CDR1 SQVTM, CDR2 ANQGSEA. The chain's CDR3 is CSVVRQGIVGYTF. CDR3 coding DNA: TGCAGCGTTGTCCGACAGGGAATCGTTGGCTACACCTTC.

This chain links TRBV3-1 (or the pseudogene TRBV3-2) with TRBJ2-7; 7 bases are a match to TRBD2. The CDR3 contains 14 residues. J lost 3 bases, V lost 4 bases, and 6 bases had no gene match. Germline values: CDR1 LGHDT, CDR2 YNNKEL (reference sequence). DNA of the CDR3: TGTGCCAGCAGCCGAGGCGGCGGGAGCTACGAGCAGTACTTC. Its protein product is CASSRGGGSYEQYF.

By share of the sample, this clone is medium-sized (0.01 to 0.1%). The V gene is TRBV7-9, the J gene TRBJ1-3, with D possibly being TRBD1 (5 bases). Trimming removed 6 bases at V and 1 base at J, with 16 bases between. The CDR3 runs to 16 residues. The germline V gene encodes CDR1 SEHNR and CDR2 FQNEAQ (reference sequence). Written as DNA, the CDR3 is TGTGCCAGCAGGGGGGTCAAGGGGTTATCTGGAAACACCATATATTTT. This translates into CASRGVKGLSGNTIYF.

This chain connects TRBV6-4 to TRBJ2-3; tentatively, D is TRBD2 (6 bases). Germline loops: CDR1 MRHNA, CDR2 SNTAGT. V was trimmed by 4 bases and J by 1 base, leaving 21 bases between them. The CDR3 consists of 18 residues. The CDR3 sequence is CASSVWTTAKRRTDTQYF. In DNA form, the CDR3 reads TGTGCCAGCAGTGTTTGGACTACGGCCAAGCGGCGCACAGATACGCAGTATTTT.

This chain joins TRBV11-1 and TRBJ2-7; D not certain. The V end was cut by 3 bases, the J end by 0 bases, with 9 bases between. The CDR3 is 14 amino acids. Looked up from germline, CDR1 is SGHAT and CDR2 is FQDESV (reference sequence). As DNA, the CDR3 is TGTGCCAGCAGCTTCGGTTTGAGCTCCTACGAGCAGTACTTC. Encoded protein: CASSFGLSSYEQYF.

J is TRBJ2-5 and V is TRBV4-1, with D possibly being TRBD1 (5 bases). This CDR3 is 14 amino acids long. CDR1 is MGHRA, CDR2 YSYEKL, per germline. Trimming stripped 1 base from V and 1 base from J, with 7 bases between. The CDR3 bases are TGCGCCAGCAGCCAAGGGGGCAGCCAAGAGACCCAGTACTTC. It yields the protein CASSQGGSQETQYF.

The chain combines TRBV18 with TRBJ2-3; the match to TRBD2 covers 11 bases. Per germline, CDR1 KGHSH and CDR2 LQKENI. The CDR3 has 16 amino acids. Trimming removed 3 bases from V and 3 bases from J; junction bases left unmatched: 5. CDR3 protein: CASSPSSSGRTDTQYF. CDR3 nucleotide sequence: TGTGCCAGCTCACCTTCTTCTAGCGGGAGGACAGATACGCAGTATTTT.

This clone was picked up a small number of times. The chain has TRBV12-3 or TRBV12-4 and TRBJ2-7; no clear D gene. Trimming shortened V by 3 bases and J by 3 bases, and 9 bases separated the two germline ends. CDR3 length: 13 amino acids. The DNA for the CDR3 is TGTGCCAGCAGTTTCTTATTGGGCTACGAGCAGTACTTC. The encoded protein is CASSFLLGYEQYF.

The count of this clone is one. V usage is TRBV5-4 and J usage is TRBJ1-2, with no clear D. The germline CDR1 and CDR2 sequences are SGHNT and YYREEE (reference sequence). Deletions cut 0 bases from V and 3 bases from J, with 9 bases between. This CDR3 has 14 amino acids. CDR3 region: CASSLVGVDYGYTF. The CDR3 bases are TGTGCCAGCAGCTTGGTTGGAGTCGACTATGGCTACACCTTC.

The rearrangement uses TRBV7-9 and TRBJ2-2; 15 positions agree with TRBD2. The germline V gene encodes CDR1 SEHNR and CDR2 FQNEAQ (reference sequence). Trimming at V came to 8 bases and at J to 6 bases, leaving 13 bases not matched to a gene. There are 18 residues in the CDR3. This chain's CDR3 is CASHAPGTSGRLAGELFF. CDR3 DNA: TGTGCCAGCCACGCCCCCGGGACTAGCGGGAGGTTAGCCGGGGAGCTGTTTTTT. Based on the CDR3 plus reference TRBV7-9 and TRBJ2-2, the full variable domain is DTGVSQNPRHKITKRGQNVTFRCDPISEHNRLYWYRQTLGQGPEFLTYFQNEAQLEKSRLLSDRFSAERPKGSFSTLEIQRTEQGDSAMYLCASHAPGTSGRLAGELFFGEGSRLTVL.

This clone has more than one count but fewer than ten. In DNA, the CDR3 is TGTGCCAGCAGCTTAGGAGGGAGTAGGACTGGAAACACCATATATTTT. It translates to CASSLGGSRTGNTIYF. V usage is TRBV7-9 and J usage is TRBJ1-3; D call uncertain. The V gene's germline CDR1 is SEHNR and CDR2 FQNEAQ (reference sequence). CDR3 length equals 16 residues. V lost 1 base, J lost 2 bases, and 12 bases lay in between.

This chain joins TRBV5-1 and TRBJ1-2, with D tentatively TRBD1 (6 bases). This CDR3 region has 14 residues. V shed 4 bases and J shed 2 bases, with 12 bases lying between them. The germline V gene has CDR1 SGHRS and CDR2 YFSETQ. The CDR3 sequence is CASSPDSLNYGYTF. In DNA form, the CDR3 reads TGCGCCAGCAGCCCGGACAGTTTGAACTATGGCTACACCTTC.